The next 26 T cell receptor beta chains were all read from a single sample in a study of T cell responses to AZD1222 COVID-19 vaccine. The protocol was immunoSEQ multiplex PCR, while the TCRdb copy is restricted to in-frame clones and leaves out a portion. The table records more than 150,000 clones, around 89% of them present only once. The sample consisted of peripheral blood, taken on day 0 of AZD1222 vaccination. All receptors derive from an adult in good health.

V is TRBV6-5 and J is TRBJ1-6; unclear D gene. Germline V gives CDR1 MNHEY, CDR2 SVGAGI. Trimming left V 8 bases short and J 8 bases short, with 10 bases between. The CDR3 consists of 12 residues. The CDR3 nucleotides are TGTGCCAGCCTCCTAGTTGATTCACCCCTCCACTTT. As protein: CASLLVDSPLHF.

This sequence joins TRBV6-5 and TRBJ2-7; D may be TRBD2 (5 bases). The CDR3 runs 15 residues. From germline, CDR1 is MNHEY and CDR2 SVGAGI. Trimming removed 7 bases from V and 2 bases from J, with 18 bases in between. CDR3 loop: CASTADSRRAYEQYF. For the CDR3, the DNA is TGTGCCAGCACCGCGGACTCCCGTAGGGCCTACGAGCAGTACTTC.

The chain carries TRBV11-1 and TRBJ2-1; 14 bases line up with TRBD2. The J segment lost 10 bases and the V segment lost 1 base, leaving 3 bases of the junction unmatched. Germline assignment: CDR1 SGHAT and CDR2 FQDESV (reference sequence). The CDR3 is 15 amino acids. In nucleotides, the CDR3 is TGTGCCAGCAGCTTAGTGGGGACTAGCGGGAGAGAGCAGTTCTTC. Protein product: CASSLVGTSGREQFF.

CDR3 in amino acids: CASSLIWSGRNTGELFF. The CDR3 DNA follows: TGTGCCAGCAGCTTAATTTGGTCAGGGAGGAACACCGGGGAGCTGTTTTTT. The chain has TRBV7-9 and TRBJ2-2; D is possibly TRBD1 or TRBD2 (5 bases each). CDR1 and CDR2 (germline): SEHNR, FQNEAQ (reference sequence). Trimming removed 2 bases at V and 1 base at J, with 14 bases between. The CDR3 contains 17 residues.

The rearrangement links TRBV28 to TRBJ1-2, with D tentatively TRBD1 (6 bases). CDR1 is MDHEN and CDR2 is SYDVKM in the germline V gene. Trimming removed 7 bases at V and 12 bases at J, with 18 bases between. The CDR3 runs 12 residues. In DNA form, the CDR3 reads TGTGCCAGCACCCAGCCTCCAAGGGGGAACACCTTC. It is translated as CASTQPPRGNTF.

The chain links TRBV30 to TRBJ1-5, with 8 bases that match TRBD1. The V segment lost 4 bases and the J segment 5 bases; nucleotides outside the gene matches: 4. The germline gives CDR1 GTSNPN, CDR2 SVGIG (reference sequence). The CDR3 runs 13 residues. CDR3 protein: CAWTGGMDQPQHF. Written as DNA, the CDR3 is TGTGCCTGGACAGGGGGCATGGATCAGCCCCAGCATTTT.

This rearrangement joins TRBV7-2 to TRBJ2-3, with D perhaps matching TRBD1 (5 bases). V lost 5 bases and J lost 0, with 12 bases in between. Germline assignment: CDR1 SGHTA and CDR2 FQGNSA. This CDR3 spans 15 amino acids. CDR3 DNA sequence: TGTGCCAGCAGCCGCGACAGTCCTAGCACAGATACGCAGTATTTT. Translating gives CASSRDSPSTDTQYF.

The gene calls are TRBV25-1 and TRBJ1-4, with unresolved D. This CDR3 comprises 14 residues. Germline assignment: CDR1 MGHDK and CDR2 SYGVNS. V was pared by 6 bases and J by 4 bases, with 12 bases between. CDR3 region: CASSTGRINEKLFF. CDR3 nucleotide sequence: TGTGCCAGCAGCACCGGACGGATTAATGAAAAACTGTTTTTT. Drawing the rest from reference TRBV25-1 and TRBJ1-4, the complete variable domain is EADIYQTPRYLVIGTGKKITLECSQTMGHDKMYWYQQDPGMELHLIHYSYGVNSTEKGDLSSESTVSRIRTEHFPLTLESARPSHTSQYLCASSTGRINEKLFFGSGTQLSVL.

This chain connects TRBV28 to TRBJ2-3; D unclear. Germline assignment: CDR1 MDHEN and CDR2 SYDVKM. The CDR3 extends over 16 amino acids. Trimming shortened V by 10 bases and J by 0 bases, and 20 bases separated the two germline ends. CDR3 sequence: CATTAPHDSSTDTQYF. DNA for the CDR3: TGTGCCACCACGGCCCCCCACGACTCAAGCACAGATACGCAGTATTTT. The full variable domain, its missing parts supplied by reference TRBV28 and TRBJ2-3, is DVKVTQSSRYLVKRTGEKVFLECVQDMDHENMFWYRQDPGLGLRLIYFSYDVKMKEKGDIPEGYSVSREKKERFSLILESASTNQTSMYLCATTAPHDSSTDTQYFGPGTRLTVL.

V usage is TRBV18 and J usage is TRBJ2-7; tentative D call: TRBD1 (7 bases). This CDR3 is 15 amino acids long. The V gene lost 0 bases and the J gene lost 9 bases, with 18 bases spanning the gap. Germline CDR1 KGHSH, CDR2 LQKENI. In DNA, the CDR3 is TGTGCCAGCTCACCACCGGACAGGAACTACGGGGGGCAGTACTTC. Translated, it gives CASSPPDRNYGGQYF.

This chain connects TRBV6-5 to TRBJ1-2; TRBD1 matches 9 bases. V lost 3 bases and J lost 11; bases outside the gene matches: 10. Germline assignment: CDR1 MNHEY and CDR2 SVGAGI. The CDR3 has 14 amino acids. CDR3 sequence reads: CASSYSGTGSLYTF. The CDR3 bases are TGTGCCAGCAGTTATTCCGGGACAGGGTCCCTATACACCTTC.

This clone has a handful of counts. The V call is TRBV6-5, the J call TRBJ2-7, with a possible D match to TRBD1 (5 bases). V lost 0 bases and J lost 0, with 9 bases in between. This CDR3 contains 15 residues. Germline V gene data show CDR1 as MNHEY and CDR2 as SVGAGI. CDR3 nucleotide sequence: TGTGCCAGCAGTTACTCCAGGGCGAGCTCCTACGAGCAGTACTTC. Its translation: CASSYSRASSYEQYF.

For this clone: At one of its ends the junction is not consistent with the germline gene, which may arise from a read error. This sequence joins TRBV7-3 and TRBJ2-5, with TRBD2 matching 8 bases. The germline V gene has CDR1 SGHTA and CDR2 FQGTGA. There are 15 residues in the CDR3. This CDR3 reads CASSLTSGDQETQYF. The CDR3 bases are TGTGCCAGCAGCCTAACTAGCGGAGATCAAGAGACCCAGTACTTC.

This clone was observed once. The genes are TRBV30 and TRBJ1-2; D unresolved. The CDR3 extends over 12 amino acids. Germline V CDR1 and CDR2: GTSNPN, SVGIG (reference sequence). V lost 5 bases and J 4 bases, leaving 11 bases between the germline ends. This CDR3 is CAWFRALYGYTF. The CDR3 DNA is TGTGCCTGGTTCCGGGCCCTCTATGGCTACACCTTC.

The chain combines TRBV6-4 with TRBJ1-3; no clear D. From germline, CDR1 is MRHNA and CDR2 SNTAGT. The CDR3 spans 14 residues. V lost 0 bases to trimming and J lost 9 bases, with 12 bases between them. The CDR3: CASSDSSGVGTIYF. CDR3 bases: TGTGCCAGCAGTGACTCGAGTGGGGTAGGCACCATATATTTT.

The sample holds one count of this clone. The gene calls are TRBV28 and TRBJ1-2, with D perhaps TRBD1 (6 bases). Trimming removed 5 bases at V and 7 bases at J, with 11 bases between. Germline CDR1 and CDR2: MDHEN and SYDVKM. The CDR3 runs 12 residues. The CDR3 sequence is CASSPLGGGYTF. CDR3 DNA: TGTGCCAGCAGTCCTTTAGGGGGTGGCTACACCTTC.

CDR3 sequence (DNA): TGTGCCACCAGCAGAGATTTGCAACAGACCCACACCTACGAGCAGTACTTC. Residues: CATSRDLQQTHTYEQYF. The chain carries TRBV15 and TRBJ2-7; unclear D gene. Trimming shortened V by 0 bases and J by 2 bases, and 17 bases separated the two germline ends. Germline V gene data show CDR1 as LNHNV and CDR2 as YYDKDF (reference sequence). The CDR3 is 17 amino acids.

This chain uses TRBV6-1 with TRBJ2-3; 10 positions agree with TRBD2. The CDR3 runs to 16 residues. V dropped 2 bases and J dropped 4; count of bases not matched to a gene: 6. CDR1 MNHNS and CDR2 SASEGT come from the germline V gene. The CDR3 bases are TGTGCCAGCAGTGAACATAGCGGGGGGTCTGCAGATACGCAGTATTTT. Translated: CASSEHSGGSADTQYF.

The rearrangement uses TRBV11-2 and TRBJ2-5; TRBD2 matches 14 bases. Germline V gene lookup returns CDR1 SGHAT and CDR2 FQNNGV. The V and J ends lost 3 bases and 5 bases, in that order; junction bases with no gene match: 8. The CDR3 has 17 residues. The CDR3 nucleotides read TGTGCCAGCAGCTTGGGGACTAGCGGGGGCCTAGGTGAGACCCAGTACTTC. The encoded protein is CASSLGTSGGLGETQYF.

This clone was counted once. This chain links TRBV9 with TRBJ1-2; 7 nucleotides align to TRBD1. The V and J ends lost 4 bases and 2 bases, in that order; junction bases with no gene match: 11. Germline CDR1 SGDLS, CDR2 YYNGEE. CDR3 size: 16 residues. CDR3: CASSPTGGGQNYGYTF. CDR3 DNA: TGTGCCAGCAGCCCCACGGGAGGGGGCCAGAACTATGGCTACACCTTC. Filled out from reference TRBV9 and TRBJ1-2, the complete variable domain reads DSGVTQTPKHLITATGQRVTLRCSPRSGDLSVYWYQQSLDQGLQFLIQYYNGEERAKGNILERFSAQQFPDLHSELNLSSLELGDSALYFCASSPTGGGQNYGYTFGSGTRLTVV.

This clone was observed once. The J gene is TRBJ1-5, the V gene TRBV24-1, with TRBD1 matching over 9 bases. The CDR3 is 15 amino acids. V dropped 7 bases and J dropped 1; count of bases not matched to a gene: 4. CDR1 is KGHDR and CDR2 is SFDVKD in the germline V gene. DNA for the CDR3: TGTGCCACCAGCCCCGGGACAGGGAGCAATCAGCCCCAGCATTTT. Protein product: CATSPGTGSNQPQHF.

This clone has only one observation. V gene TRBV27 combines with J gene TRBJ1-4; TRBD1 agrees at 9 bases. The CDR3 totals 14 residues. The V gene end was trimmed by 5 bases and the J gene end by 8 bases; junction bases not matched to a gene: 6. Germline V gives CDR1 MNHEY, CDR2 SMNVEV (reference sequence). CDR3 in amino acids: CASSPGTGREKLFF. The CDR3 DNA is TGTGCCAGCAGTCCTGGGACAGGGCGGGAAAAACTGTTTTTT.

The chain recombines TRBV5-4 with TRBJ2-3, with TRBD2 as a possible D gene (6 bases). V was shortened by 0 bases and J by 1 base, with 15 bases between the two germline ends. The CDR3 totals 17 residues. Germline CDR1 reads SGHNT; CDR2 reads YYREEE (reference sequence). CDR3 region: CASSLEGSGHGTDTQYF. The DNA of the CDR3 is TGTGCCAGCAGCTTGGAGGGGAGCGGGCACGGCACAGATACGCAGTATTTT. The whole variable domain, remainder taken from reference TRBV5-4 and TRBJ2-3, is ETGVTQSPTHLIKTRGQQVTLRCSSQSGHNTVSWYQQALGQGPQFIFQYYREEENGRGNFPPRFSGLQFPNYSSELNVNALELDDSALYLCASSLEGSGHGTDTQYFGPGTRLTVL.

This chain links TRBV6-1 with TRBJ1-4, with 8 bases identical to TRBD1. This CDR3 is 16 amino acids long. CDR1 and CDR2 (germline): MNHNS, SASEGT. The V gene end was trimmed by 1 base and the J gene end by 11 bases; junction bases not matched to a gene: 12. As DNA, the CDR3 is TGTGCCAGCAGTGAAGTAGGCAGGGGGCGAGTGGGGAAACTGTTTTTT. Its protein is CASSEVGRGRVGKLFF.

V is TRBV5-1 and J is TRBJ1-5; D unclear. V was pared by 2 bases and J by 2 bases, with 11 bases between. There are 15 residues in the CDR3. Per the germline V gene, CDR1 is SGHRS and CDR2 is YFSETQ. The CDR3 region has the DNA TGCGCCAGCAGCTTCGGGAATAGCGGCAATCAGCCCCAGCATTTT. Protein product: CASSFGNSGNQPQHF.

The chain is built from TRBV10-3 and TRBJ1-2; 9 bases align to TRBD1. The CDR3 contains 14 residues. Germline CDR1 ENHRY, CDR2 SYGVKD. J was trimmed by 3 bases and V by 7 bases; bases with no gene match: 6. Here the CDR3 DNA reads TGTGCCATCACCACAGGGGGCAGAGACTATGGCTACACCTTC. Translation gives CAITTGGRDYGYTF.